This T cell receptor (beta chain) is from a study of blood T cell repertoires in COVID-19. Study-level background: Some COVID-19 samples were acute and others convalescent; all came from the United States, Italy and Spain.

Seattle patients were enrolled while actively infected and followed longitudinally. Losses at the gene ends were 4 bases for V and 3 bases for J; bases not matched to a gene: 10. This CDR3 spans 15 amino acids. The germline V gene has CDR1 SGDLS and CDR2 YYNGEE. Study processing details: Using reference gene primer amplification, nucleated cell counts were estimated. The method was immunoSEQ multiplex PCR; TCRdb's version includes in-frame clones alone and lacks a portion of them. Clonal size and the V and J genes are those of that table, whereas D and trimming came from the DNA. The table lists under 300,000 clones, nearly 90% of them singletons, with 2.1% in the top ten.

The clonotype comes from a woman in her sixties or seventies with COVID-19, enrolled during active disease. This chain joins TRBV9 and TRBJ2-7, with 7 positions matching TRBD1. Sequencing was done on a sample of peripheral blood. As DNA, the CDR3 is TGTGCCAGCAGCCCGGGTCCGACAGGGAGCTACGAGCAGTACTTC. This translates into CASSPGPTGSYEQYF.